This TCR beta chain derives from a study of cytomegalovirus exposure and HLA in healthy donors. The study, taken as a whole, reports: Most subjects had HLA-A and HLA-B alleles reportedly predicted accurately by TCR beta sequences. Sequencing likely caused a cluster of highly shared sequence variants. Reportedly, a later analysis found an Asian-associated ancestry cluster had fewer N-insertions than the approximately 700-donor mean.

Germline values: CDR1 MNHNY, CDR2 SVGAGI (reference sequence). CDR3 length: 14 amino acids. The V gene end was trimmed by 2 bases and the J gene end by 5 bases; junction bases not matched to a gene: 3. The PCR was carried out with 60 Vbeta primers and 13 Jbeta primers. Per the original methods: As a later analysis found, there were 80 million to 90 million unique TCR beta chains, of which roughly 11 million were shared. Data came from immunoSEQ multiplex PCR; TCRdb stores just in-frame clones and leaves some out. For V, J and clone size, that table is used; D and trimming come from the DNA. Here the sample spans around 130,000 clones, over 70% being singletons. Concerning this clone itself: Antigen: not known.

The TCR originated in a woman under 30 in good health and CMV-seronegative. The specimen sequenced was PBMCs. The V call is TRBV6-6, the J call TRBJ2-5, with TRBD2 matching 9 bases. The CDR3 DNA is TGTGCCAGCAGTTACGGGGCGGGAGGGGAGACCCAGTACTTC. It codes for CASSYGAGGETQYF.